This is a list of T cell receptor beta chains from one sample in a study of a mutant IDH1 vaccine in newly diagnosed glioma. Clones were read by immunoSEQ multiplex PCR, and TCRdb kept only the in-frame ones, dropping some. The sample consists of 99,000 or so clones, around nine tenths of them appearing once. Sample: PBMCs, taken from a glioma patient treated with radiotherapy, temozolomide or both. Every receptor here comes from a woman aged 45-65 years with glioma. Both conserved end residues are part of each CDR3. The D gene is left open where the match is weak. Where a row states a size, it is once, few, many or the class of an expanded clone; other rows omit it.

j_gene | v_gene | d_gene | abundance | CDR3aa | CDR3nt
TRBJ2-7 | TRBV28 | NA | NA | CASSAGPLGYF | TGTGCCAGCAGTGCAGGCCCTTTGGGGTACTTC
TRBJ1-2 | TRBV5-6 | NA | once | CASSPPRDHYGYTF | TGTGCCAGCAGCCCCCCCAGGGACCACTATGGCTACACCTTC
TRBJ2-1 | TRBV27 | TRBD2 | NA | CASSPWGGRANNEQFF | TGTGCCAGCAGTCCCTGGGGCGGGAGGGCCAATAATGAGCAGTTCTTC
TRBJ1-6 | TRBV10-3 | TRBD1 | NA | CATSGQKENSPLHF | TGTGCCACCTCGGGACAGAAAGAAAATTCACCCCTCCACTTT
TRBJ1-6 | TRBV10-1 | NA | NA | CASSETRNSPLHF | TGCGCCAGCAGTGAAACCAGGAATTCACCCCTCCACTTT
TRBJ1-1 | TRBV2 | NA | NA | CASSDLVGSLNTEAFF | TGTGCCAGCAGTGACCTTGTGGGGTCCTTGAACACTGAAGCTTTCTTT
TRBJ2-2 | TRBV18 | TRBD1 | once | CASSPPGKTGSRTGELFF | TGTGCCAGCTCACCACCGGGCAAGACAGGGAGTCGAACCGGGGAGCTGTTTTTT
TRBJ2-2 | TRBV5-5 | TRBD1 | NA | CASSFGDRGPWTGELFF | TGTGCCAGCAGCTTTGGGGACAGGGGGCCGTGGACCGGGGAGCTGTTTTTT
TRBJ2-1 | TRBV28 | NA | NA | CASSPLVGETDFSSYNEQFF | TGTGCCAGCAGTCCACTGGTAGGGGAGACAGATTTCAGCTCCTACAATGAGCAGTTCTTC
TRBJ2-5 | TRBV9 | TRBD2 | NA | CASSVGAGGVETQYF | TGTGCCAGCAGCGTAGGGGCGGGAGGGGTAGAGACCCAGTACTTC
TRBJ2-2 | TRBV5-1 | TRBD2 | NA | CASSLPSGGSTGELFF | TGCGCCAGCAGCTTGCCTAGCGGCGGGAGCACCGGGGAGCTGTTTTTT